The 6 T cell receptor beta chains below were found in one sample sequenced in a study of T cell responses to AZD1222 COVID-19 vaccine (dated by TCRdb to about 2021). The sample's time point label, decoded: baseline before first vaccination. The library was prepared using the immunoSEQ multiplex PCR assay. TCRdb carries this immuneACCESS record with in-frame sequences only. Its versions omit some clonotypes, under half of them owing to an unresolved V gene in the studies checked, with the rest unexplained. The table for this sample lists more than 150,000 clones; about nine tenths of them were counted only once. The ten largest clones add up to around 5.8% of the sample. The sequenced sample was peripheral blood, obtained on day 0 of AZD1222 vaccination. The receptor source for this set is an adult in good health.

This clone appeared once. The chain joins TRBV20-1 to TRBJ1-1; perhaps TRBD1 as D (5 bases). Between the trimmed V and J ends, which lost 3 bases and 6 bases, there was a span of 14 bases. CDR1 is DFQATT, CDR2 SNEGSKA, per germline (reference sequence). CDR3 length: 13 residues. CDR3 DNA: TGCAGTGCTAGTTTCGGGGGAAAGTCTGAAGCTTTCTTT. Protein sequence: CSASFGGKSEAFF.

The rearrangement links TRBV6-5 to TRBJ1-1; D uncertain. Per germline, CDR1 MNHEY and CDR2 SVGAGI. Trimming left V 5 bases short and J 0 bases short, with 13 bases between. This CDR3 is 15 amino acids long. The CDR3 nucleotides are TGTGCCAGCAGTCCTAGATACAGTTTGAACACTGAAGCTTTCTTT. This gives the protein CASSPRYSLNTEAFF.

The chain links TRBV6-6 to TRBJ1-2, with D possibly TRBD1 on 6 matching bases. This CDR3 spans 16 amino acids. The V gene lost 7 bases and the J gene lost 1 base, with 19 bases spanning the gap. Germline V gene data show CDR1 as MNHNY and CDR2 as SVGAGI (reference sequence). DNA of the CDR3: TGTGCCAGCAAAATCTTAGGGGGAGACCTTAACTATGGCTACACCTTC. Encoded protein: CASKILGGDLNYGYTF.

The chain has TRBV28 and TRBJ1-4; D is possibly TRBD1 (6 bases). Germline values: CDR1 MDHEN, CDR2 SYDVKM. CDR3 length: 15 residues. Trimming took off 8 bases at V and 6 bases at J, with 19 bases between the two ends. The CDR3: CASVAWGGAHEKLFF. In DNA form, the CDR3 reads TGTGCCAGCGTTGCTTGGGGGGGCGCCCATGAAAAACTGTTTTTT.

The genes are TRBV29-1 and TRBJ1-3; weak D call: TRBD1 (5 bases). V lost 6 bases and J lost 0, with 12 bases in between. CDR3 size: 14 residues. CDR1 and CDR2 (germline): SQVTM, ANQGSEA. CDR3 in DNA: TGCAGCGTATCAGACAGATCCTCTGGAAACACCATATATTTT. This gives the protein CSVSDRSSGNTIYF.

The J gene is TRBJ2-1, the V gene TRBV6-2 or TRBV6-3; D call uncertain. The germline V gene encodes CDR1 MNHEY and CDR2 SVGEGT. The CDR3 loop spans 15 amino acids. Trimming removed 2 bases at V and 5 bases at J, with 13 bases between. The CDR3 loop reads CASSYRARTHNEQFF. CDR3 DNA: TGTGCCAGCAGTTACAGGGCTAGAACCCACAATGAGCAGTTCTTC.